The TCR beta chain under discussion was sequenced for a study of post-analysis software for immune sequencing data. Built from TCR beta cDNA, the libraries had unique molecular identifiers in them. TCRdb re-derived calls from the PCR reads in MiXCR, one entry per CDR3 protein. Seen here are almost 700,000 distinct CDR3 sequences, approximately 59% observed once, and the top ten hold approximately 11%. Germline V CDR1 and CDR2: SGDLS, YYNGEE. Trimming stripped 2 bases from V and 7 bases from J, with 21 bases between. CDR3 length: 16 amino acids. Of note for this clonotype: The antigen remains unidentified.

The study, taken as a whole, reports: Among five TRBV segments more frequent in patients than controls were TRBV5-6, TRBV5-1 and TRBV20-1.

The sequence was collected from a girl between 2 and 10 years old with multiple sclerosis. Sequences were obtained from blood. This sequence joins TRBV9 and TRBJ1-2; D perhaps matches TRBD1 (6 bases). The CDR3 DNA reads as TGTGCCAGCAGCGTGAATGTTAAGGGGGGCCTAGGTGGCTACACCTTC. It is translated as CASSVNVKGGLGGYTF.